The entry below gives a single T cell receptor (beta chain) sequence along with its context. Authors' methods: Estimates of nucleated cell counts were drawn from the amplification of reference gene primers. Produced via immunoSEQ multiplex PCR; TCRdb's table is partial and in-frame only. The DNA gave D and trimming, while V, J and clone size come from that table. The sample has approximately 45,000 clones; 80% to 90% are singletons. These data belong to a study of blood T cell repertoires in COVID-19. Study-level information: The United States, Italy and Spain were the sources of the acute and convalescent COVID-19 samples. Sources were T cells, B-cell-depleted T cells, or PBMCs; the material itself was cDNA or gDNA.

The material sequenced was peripheral blood. This TCR came from a woman older than 75 with acute or convalescent COVID-19.

The CDR3, as DNA: TGTGCCACCAGCAGACTTGGGGCGCGCACAGATACGCAGTATTTT. Protein: CATSRLGARTDTQYF. The chain employs TRBV15 and TRBJ2-3, with D perhaps TRBD1 (5 bases). The CDR3 runs to 15 residues. Deletions cut 2 bases from V and 1 base from J, with 10 bases between. Per germline, CDR1 LNHNV and CDR2 YYDKDF (reference sequence).